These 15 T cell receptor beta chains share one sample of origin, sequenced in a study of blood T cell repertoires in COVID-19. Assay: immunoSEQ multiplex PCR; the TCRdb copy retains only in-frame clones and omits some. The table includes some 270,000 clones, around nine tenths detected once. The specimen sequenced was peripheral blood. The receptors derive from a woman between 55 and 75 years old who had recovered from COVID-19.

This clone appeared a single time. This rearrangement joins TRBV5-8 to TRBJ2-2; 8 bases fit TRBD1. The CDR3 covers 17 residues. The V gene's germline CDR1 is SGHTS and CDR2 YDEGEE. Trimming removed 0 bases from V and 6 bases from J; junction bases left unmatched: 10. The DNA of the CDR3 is TGTGCCAGCAGCTTGGAAATGGACAGGGTACCTTCCGGGGAGCTGTTTTTT. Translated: CASSLEMDRVPSGELFF.

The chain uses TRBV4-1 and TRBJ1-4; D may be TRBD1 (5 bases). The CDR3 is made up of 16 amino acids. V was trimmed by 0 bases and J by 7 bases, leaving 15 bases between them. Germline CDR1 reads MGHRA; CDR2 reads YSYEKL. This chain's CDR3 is CASSQDEAGGGEKLFF. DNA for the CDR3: TGCGCCAGCAGCCAAGATGAGGCGGGCGGGGGTGAAAAACTGTTTTTT.

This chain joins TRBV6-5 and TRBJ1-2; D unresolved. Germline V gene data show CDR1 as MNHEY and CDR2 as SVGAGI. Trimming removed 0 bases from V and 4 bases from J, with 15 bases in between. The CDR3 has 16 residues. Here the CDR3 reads CASSYSSGSLPYGYTF. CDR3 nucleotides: TGTGCCAGCAGTTACTCCTCCGGGTCCCTACCCTATGGCTACACCTTC.

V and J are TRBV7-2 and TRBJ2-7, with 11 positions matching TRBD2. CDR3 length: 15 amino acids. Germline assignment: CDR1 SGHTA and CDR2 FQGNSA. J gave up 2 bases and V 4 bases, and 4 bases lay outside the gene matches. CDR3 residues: CASSWGLAVTYEQYF. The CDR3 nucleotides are TGTGCCAGCAGCTGGGGACTAGCGGTGACCTACGAGCAGTACTTC. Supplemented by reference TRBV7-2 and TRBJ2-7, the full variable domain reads GAGVSQSPSNKVTEKGKDVELRCDPISGHTALYWYRQSLGQGLEFLIYFQGNSAPDKSGLPSDRFSAERTGGSVSTLTIQRTQQEDSAVYLCASSWGLAVTYEQYFGPGTRLTVT.

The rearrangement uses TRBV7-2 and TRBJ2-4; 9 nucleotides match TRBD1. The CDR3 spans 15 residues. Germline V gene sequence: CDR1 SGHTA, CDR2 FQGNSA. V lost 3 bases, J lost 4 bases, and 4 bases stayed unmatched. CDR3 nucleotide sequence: TGTGCCAGCAGCTTTCCACAGGGGGCGAAAAACATTCAGTACTTC. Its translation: CASSFPQGAKNIQYF.

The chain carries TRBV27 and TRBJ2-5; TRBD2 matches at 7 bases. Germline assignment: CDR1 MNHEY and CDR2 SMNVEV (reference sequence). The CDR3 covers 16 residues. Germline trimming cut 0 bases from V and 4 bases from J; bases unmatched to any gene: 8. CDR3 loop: CASSLSFAGVRETQYF. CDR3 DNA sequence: TGTGCCAGCAGTTTATCGTTCGCGGGGGTTAGAGAGACCCAGTACTTC.

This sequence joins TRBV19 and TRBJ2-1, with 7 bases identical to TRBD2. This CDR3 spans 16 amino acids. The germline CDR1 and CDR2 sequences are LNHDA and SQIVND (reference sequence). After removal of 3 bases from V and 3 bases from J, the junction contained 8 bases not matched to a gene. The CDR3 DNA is TGTGCCAGTAGTATGCCCCGGGCTAGCGGCTACAATGAGCAGTTCTTC. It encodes CASSMPRASGYNEQFF.

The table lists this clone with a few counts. CDR3 residues: CASSSTADQPQHF. In DNA form, the CDR3 reads TGTGCCAGCAGTTCTACAGCGGATCAGCCCCAGCATTTT. This chain connects TRBV11-2 to TRBJ1-5, with D uncertain. V lost 6 bases and J lost 5, with 11 bases in between. The CDR3 has 13 amino acids. From germline, CDR1 is SGHAT and CDR2 FQNNGV.

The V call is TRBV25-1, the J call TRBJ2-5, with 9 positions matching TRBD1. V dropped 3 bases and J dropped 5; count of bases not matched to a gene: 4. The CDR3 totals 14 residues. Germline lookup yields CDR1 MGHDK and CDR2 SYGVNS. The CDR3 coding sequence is TGTGCCAGCAGTGAGGGACAGGGAAAGGAGACCCAGTACTTC. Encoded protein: CASSEGQGKETQYF.

CDR3 protein: CASSQGQGSHEQFF. The CDR3 coding sequence is TGTGCCAGCAGCCAGGGCCAGGGATCGCATGAGCAGTTCTTC. This chain links TRBV4-2 with TRBJ2-1; tentative D call: TRBD1 (5 bases). This CDR3 is built from 14 residues. Between the trimmed V and J ends, which lost 3 bases and 8 bases, there was a span of 14 bases. CDR1 and CDR2 (germline): LGHNA, YNFKEQ.

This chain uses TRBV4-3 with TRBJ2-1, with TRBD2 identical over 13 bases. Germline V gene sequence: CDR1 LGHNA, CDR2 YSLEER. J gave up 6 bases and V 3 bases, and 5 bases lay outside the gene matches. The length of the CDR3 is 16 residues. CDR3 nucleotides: TGCGCCAGCAGCCAGGAACTAGCGGGGGGGCCCAATGAGCAGTTCTTC. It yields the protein CASSQELAGGPNEQFF.

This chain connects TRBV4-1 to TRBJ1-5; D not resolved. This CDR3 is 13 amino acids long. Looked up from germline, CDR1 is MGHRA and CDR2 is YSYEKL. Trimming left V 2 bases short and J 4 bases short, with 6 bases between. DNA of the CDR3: TGCGCCAGCAGCCAAAGCTATAATCAGCCCCAGCATTTT. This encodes CASSQSYNQPQHF.

The chain's CDR3 is CASSLRDNNQPQHF. The CDR3 DNA reads as TGTGCCAGTAGTCTCCGGGACAACAATCAGCCCCAGCATTTT. This chain connects TRBV19 to TRBJ1-5, with D possibly TRBD1 on 6 matching bases. This CDR3 is built from 14 residues. The germline V gene encodes CDR1 LNHDA and CDR2 SQIVND (reference sequence). V gave up 5 bases and J gave up 3 bases, with 11 bases separating them.

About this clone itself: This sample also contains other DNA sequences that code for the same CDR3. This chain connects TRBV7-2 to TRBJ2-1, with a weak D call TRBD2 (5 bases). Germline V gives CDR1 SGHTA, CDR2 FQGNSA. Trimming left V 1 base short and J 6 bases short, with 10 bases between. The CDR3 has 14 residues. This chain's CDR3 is CASSLERTGNEQFF. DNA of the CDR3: TGTGCCAGCAGCTTAGAGCGGACTGGCAATGAGCAGTTCTTC.

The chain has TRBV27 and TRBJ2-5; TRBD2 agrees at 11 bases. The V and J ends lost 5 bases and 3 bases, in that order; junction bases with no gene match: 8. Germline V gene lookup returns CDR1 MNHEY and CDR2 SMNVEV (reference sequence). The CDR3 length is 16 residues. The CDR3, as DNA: TGTGCCAGCAGTAAAACTAGCGGGGGTTACAAAGAGACCCAGTACTTC. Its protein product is CASSKTSGGYKETQYF.